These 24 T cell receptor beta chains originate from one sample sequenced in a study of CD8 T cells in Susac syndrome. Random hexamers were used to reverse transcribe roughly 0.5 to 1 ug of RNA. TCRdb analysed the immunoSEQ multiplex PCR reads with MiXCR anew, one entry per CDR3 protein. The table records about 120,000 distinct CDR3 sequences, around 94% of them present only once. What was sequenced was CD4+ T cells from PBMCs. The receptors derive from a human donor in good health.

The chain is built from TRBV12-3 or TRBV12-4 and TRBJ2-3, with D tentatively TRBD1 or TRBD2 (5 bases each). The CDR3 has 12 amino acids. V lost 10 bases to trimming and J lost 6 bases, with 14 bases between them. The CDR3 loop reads CAITTGTDTQYF. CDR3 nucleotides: TGTGCCATCACGACGGGGACCGATACGCAGTATTTT.

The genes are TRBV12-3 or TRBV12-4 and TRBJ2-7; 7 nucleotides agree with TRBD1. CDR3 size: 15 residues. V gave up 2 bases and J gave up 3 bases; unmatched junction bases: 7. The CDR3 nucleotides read TGTGCCAGCAGTTTAACAACAGGGGCCAACTACGAGCAGTACTTC. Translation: CASSLTTGANYEQYF.

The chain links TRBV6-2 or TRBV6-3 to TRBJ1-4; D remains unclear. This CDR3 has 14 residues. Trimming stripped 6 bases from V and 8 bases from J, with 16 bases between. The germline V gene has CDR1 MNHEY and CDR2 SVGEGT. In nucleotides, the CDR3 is TGTGCCAGCAGCCTTCCGGGAGGGTACGAAAAACTGTTTTTT. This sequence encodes CASSLPGGYEKLFF.

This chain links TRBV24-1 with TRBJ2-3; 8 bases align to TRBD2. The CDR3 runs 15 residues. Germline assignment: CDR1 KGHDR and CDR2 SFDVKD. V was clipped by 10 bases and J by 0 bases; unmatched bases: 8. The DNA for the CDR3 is TGTGCCACGAGGAGCGGGAGATACAGCACAGATACGCAGTATTTT. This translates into CATRSGRYSTDTQYF.

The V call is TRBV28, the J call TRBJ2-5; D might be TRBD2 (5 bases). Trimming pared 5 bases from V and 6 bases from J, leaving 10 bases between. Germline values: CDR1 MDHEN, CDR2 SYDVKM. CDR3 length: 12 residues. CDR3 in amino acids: CASSTVGKTQYF. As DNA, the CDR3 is TGTGCCAGCAGTACCGTCGGGAAGACCCAGTACTTC.

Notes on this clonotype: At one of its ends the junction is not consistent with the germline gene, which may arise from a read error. The DNA of the CDR3 is TGTGCCAGCAGTCACTCGGACGGACCCTACGAGCAGTACTTC. Its protein is CASSHSDGPYEQYF. The genes are TRBV6-5 and TRBJ2-7; D is ambiguous. Germline lookup yields CDR1 MNHEY and CDR2 SVGAGI. The CDR3 loop spans 14 amino acids.

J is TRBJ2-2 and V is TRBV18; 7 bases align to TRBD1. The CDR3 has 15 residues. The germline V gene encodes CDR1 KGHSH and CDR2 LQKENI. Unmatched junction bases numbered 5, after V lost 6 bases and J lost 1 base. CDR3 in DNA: TGTGCCAGCTCCCACGGGACAGAGAACACCGGGGAGCTGTTTTTT. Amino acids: CASSHGTENTGELFF.

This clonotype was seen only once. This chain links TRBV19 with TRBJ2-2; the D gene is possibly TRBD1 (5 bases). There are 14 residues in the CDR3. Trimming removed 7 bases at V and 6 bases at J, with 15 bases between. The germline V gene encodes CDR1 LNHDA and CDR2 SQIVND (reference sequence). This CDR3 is CASTFWGEAGELFF. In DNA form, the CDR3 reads TGTGCCAGTACGTTTTGGGGCGAGGCCGGGGAGCTGTTTTTT.

CDR3 region: CASKSGRLSYEQYF. Here the CDR3 DNA reads TGTGCCAGCAAAAGCGGGAGACTCTCCTACGAGCAGTACTTC. This chain joins TRBV27 and TRBJ2-7; 8 positions match TRBD2. The CDR3 contains 14 residues. Germline V CDR1 and CDR2: MNHEY, SMNVEV (reference sequence). The ends lost 7 bases at V and 0 bases at J; junction bases unmatched: 5.

The DNA of the CDR3 is TGCAGTGCCCCCGAGGTAGCGGTGTCCTACAATGAGCAGTTCTTC. Protein: CSAPEVAVSYNEQFF. The chain carries TRBV20-1 and TRBJ2-1, with D possibly TRBD2 on 6 matching bases. V dropped 6 bases and J dropped 1 base, with 16 bases sitting between them. The CDR3 consists of 15 residues. In germline, CDR1 is DFQATT, CDR2 SNEGSKA (reference sequence).

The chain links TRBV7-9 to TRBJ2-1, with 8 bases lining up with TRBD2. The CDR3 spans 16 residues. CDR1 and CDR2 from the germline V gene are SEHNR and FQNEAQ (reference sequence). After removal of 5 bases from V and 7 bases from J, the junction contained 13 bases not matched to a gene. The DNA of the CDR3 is TGTGCCAGCAGCCTTGGGACGGGAGGGCCGTGGAATGAGCAGTTCTTC. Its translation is CASSLGTGGPWNEQFF.

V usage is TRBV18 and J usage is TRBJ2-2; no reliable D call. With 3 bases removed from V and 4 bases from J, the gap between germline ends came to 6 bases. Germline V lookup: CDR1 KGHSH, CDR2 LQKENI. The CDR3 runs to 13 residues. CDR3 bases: TGTGCCAGCTCACCGACAAGCACCGGGGAGCTGTTTTTT. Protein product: CASSPTSTGELFF.

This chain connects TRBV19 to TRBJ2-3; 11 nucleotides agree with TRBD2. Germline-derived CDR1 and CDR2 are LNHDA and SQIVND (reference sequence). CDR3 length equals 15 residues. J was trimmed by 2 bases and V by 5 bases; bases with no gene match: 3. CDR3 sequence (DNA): TGTGCCAGTAGTGCGACTAGCGGGGTCACAGATACGCAGTATTTT. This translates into CASSATSGVTDTQYF.

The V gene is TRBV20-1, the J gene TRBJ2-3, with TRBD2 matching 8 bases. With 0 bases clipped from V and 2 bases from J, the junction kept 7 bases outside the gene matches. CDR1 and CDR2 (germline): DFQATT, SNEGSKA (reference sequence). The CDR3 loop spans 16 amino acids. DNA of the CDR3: TGCAGTGCTAGAGATTGGCTAGCGGGCCTCACAGATACGCAGTATTTT. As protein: CSARDWLAGLTDTQYF.

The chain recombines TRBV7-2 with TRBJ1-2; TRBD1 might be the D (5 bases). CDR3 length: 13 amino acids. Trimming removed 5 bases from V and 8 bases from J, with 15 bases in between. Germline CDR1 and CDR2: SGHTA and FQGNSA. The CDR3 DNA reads TGTGCCAGCAGCGGGACTACGAATATCGGCTACACCTTC. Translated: CASSGTTNIGYTF.

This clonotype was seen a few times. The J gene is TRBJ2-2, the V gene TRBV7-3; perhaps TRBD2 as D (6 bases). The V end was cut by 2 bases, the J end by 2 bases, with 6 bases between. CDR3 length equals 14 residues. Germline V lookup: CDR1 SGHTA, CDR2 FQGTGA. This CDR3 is CASSLGLNTGELFF. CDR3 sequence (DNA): TGTGCCAGCAGCTTAGGACTAAACACCGGGGAGCTGTTTTTT. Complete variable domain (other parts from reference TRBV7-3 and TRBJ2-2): GAGVSQTPSNKVTEKGKYVELRCDPISGHTALYWYRQSLGQGPEFLIYFQGTGAADDSGLPNDRFFAVRPEGSVSTLKIQRTERGDSAVYLCASSLGLNTGELFFGEGSRLTVL.

CDR3: CSARTTSGRPQETQYF. CDR3 nucleotides: TGCAGTGCTAGAACAACTAGCGGGAGGCCCCAAGAGACCCAGTACTTC. V gene TRBV20-1 combines with J gene TRBJ2-5; 12 nucleotides match TRBD2. The trim removed 2 bases at V and 1 base at J, leaving 5 bases unmatched. The CDR3 has 16 residues. Germline CDR1 and CDR2: DFQATT and SNEGSKA (reference sequence).

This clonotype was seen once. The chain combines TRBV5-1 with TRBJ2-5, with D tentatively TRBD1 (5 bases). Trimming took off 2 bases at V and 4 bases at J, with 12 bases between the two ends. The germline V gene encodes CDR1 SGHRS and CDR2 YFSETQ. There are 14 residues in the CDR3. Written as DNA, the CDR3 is TGCGCCAGCAGCTTAAATGGGGCGGTAGAGACCCAGTACTTC. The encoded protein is CASSLNGAVETQYF.

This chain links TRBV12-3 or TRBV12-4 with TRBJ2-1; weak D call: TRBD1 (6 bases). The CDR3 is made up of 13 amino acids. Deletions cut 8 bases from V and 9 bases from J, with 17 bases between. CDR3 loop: CASERRQGGEQFF. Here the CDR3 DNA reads TGTGCCAGCGAACGTAGGCAAGGGGGTGAGCAGTTCTTC.

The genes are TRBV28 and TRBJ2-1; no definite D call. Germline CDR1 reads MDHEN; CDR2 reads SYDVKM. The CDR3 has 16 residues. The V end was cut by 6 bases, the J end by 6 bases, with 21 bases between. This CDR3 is CASSLQAGALGNEQFF. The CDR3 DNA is TGTGCCAGCAGCCTCCAGGCTGGCGCACTCGGCAATGAGCAGTTCTTC.

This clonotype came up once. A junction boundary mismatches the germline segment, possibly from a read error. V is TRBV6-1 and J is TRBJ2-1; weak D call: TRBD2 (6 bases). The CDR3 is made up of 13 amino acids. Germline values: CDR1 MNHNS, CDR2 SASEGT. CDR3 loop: CASSVEGGVPPTF. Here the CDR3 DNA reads TGTGCCAGCAGCGTGGAGGGAGGAGTGCCCCCCACCTTC.

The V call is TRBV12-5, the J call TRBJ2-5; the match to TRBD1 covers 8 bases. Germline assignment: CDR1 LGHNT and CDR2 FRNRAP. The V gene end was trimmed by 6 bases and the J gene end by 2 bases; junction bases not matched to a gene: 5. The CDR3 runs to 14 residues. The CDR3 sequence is CASGPGQGQETQYF. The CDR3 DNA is TGTGCTAGTGGCCCAGGACAGGGTCAAGAGACCCAGTACTTC.

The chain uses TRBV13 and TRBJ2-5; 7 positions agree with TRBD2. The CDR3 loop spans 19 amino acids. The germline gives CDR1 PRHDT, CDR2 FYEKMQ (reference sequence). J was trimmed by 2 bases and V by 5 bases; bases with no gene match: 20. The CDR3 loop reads CASSLSSLMGGPVQETQYF. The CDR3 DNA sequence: TGTGCCAGCAGCCTCAGTAGTTTAATGGGAGGGCCTGTACAAGAGACCCAGTACTTC.

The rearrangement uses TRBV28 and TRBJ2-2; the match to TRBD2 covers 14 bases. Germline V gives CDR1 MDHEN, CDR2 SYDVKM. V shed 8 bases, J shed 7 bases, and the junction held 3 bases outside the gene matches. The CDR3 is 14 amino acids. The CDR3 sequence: CASPTSGRVGELFF. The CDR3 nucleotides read TGTGCCAGCCCGACTAGCGGGAGGGTCGGGGAGCTGTTTTTT.